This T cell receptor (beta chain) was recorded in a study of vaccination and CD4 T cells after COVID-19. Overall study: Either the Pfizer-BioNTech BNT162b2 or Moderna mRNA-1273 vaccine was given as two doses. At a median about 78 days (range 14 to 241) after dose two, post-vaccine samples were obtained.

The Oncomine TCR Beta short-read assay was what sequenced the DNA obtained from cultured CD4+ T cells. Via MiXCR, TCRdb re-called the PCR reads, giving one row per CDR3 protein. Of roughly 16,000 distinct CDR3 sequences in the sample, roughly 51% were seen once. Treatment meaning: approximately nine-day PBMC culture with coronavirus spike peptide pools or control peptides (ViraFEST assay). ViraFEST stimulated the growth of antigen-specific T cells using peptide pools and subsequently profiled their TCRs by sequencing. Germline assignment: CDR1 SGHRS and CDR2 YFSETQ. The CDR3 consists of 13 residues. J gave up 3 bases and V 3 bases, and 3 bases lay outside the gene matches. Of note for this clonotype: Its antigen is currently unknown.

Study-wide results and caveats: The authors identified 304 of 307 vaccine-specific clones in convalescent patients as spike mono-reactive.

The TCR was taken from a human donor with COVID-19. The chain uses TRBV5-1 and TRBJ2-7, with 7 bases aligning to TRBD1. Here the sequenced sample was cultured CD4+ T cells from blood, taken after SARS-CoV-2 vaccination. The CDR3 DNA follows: TGCGCCAGCAGCTCGGGACAGTTCTACGAGCAGTACTTC. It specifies CASSSGQFYEQYF.